The sequence of this TCR beta chain was determined in a study of PD-1 blockade in classical Hodgkin lymphoma. Study in general: Nivolumab was given intravenously to patients at 3 mg/kg every 2 weeks.

CDR3 size: 15 residues. Germline trimming cut 2 bases from V and 5 bases from J; bases unmatched to any gene: 4. Germline loops: CDR1 MGHDK, CDR2 SYGVNS. Study observations and caveats: Newly diagnosed patients had baseline TCR diversity that was reportedly lower than that of healthy donors.

This clone was seen a single time. Its antigen is still unknown. TCRdb's copy holds only in-frame clones and misses some; the assay was immunoSEQ multiplex PCR. The sample holds about 93,000 clones, over 75% seen once. Specified time point: cycle 4 day 1 (C4D1), after around six weeks of nivolumab. Each patient relapsed following autologous stem cell transplantation, and prior brentuximab vedotin exposure differed. The TCR originated in a human donor with classical Hodgkin lymphoma. Sequenced material: peripheral blood mononuclear cells (PBMCs), taken before the fourth cycle of nivolumab. This chain uses TRBV25-1 with TRBJ1-4; TRBD1 agrees at 8 bases. The CDR3 sequence: CASSEPTGGNEKLFF. In nucleotides, the CDR3 is TGTGCCAGCAGTGAACCAACAGGGGGGAATGAAAAACTGTTTTTT. Full variable domain (remainder filled in from reference TRBV25-1 and TRBJ1-4): EADIYQTPRYLVIGTGKKITLECSQTMGHDKMYWYQQDPGMELHLIHYSYGVNSTEKGDLSSESTVSRIRTEHFPLTLESARPSHTSQYLCASSEPTGGNEKLFFGSGTQLSVL.